Below, 5 T cell receptor beta chains from the same sample are listed, as sequenced in a study of T cell responses to AZD1222 COVID-19 vaccine (dated by TCRdb to about 2021). The method was the immunoSEQ multiplex PCR assay. The clones in this table, taken by TCRdb from immuneACCESS, are in-frame only. Not every clone is retained; where verified, under half of the shortfall comes from an unresolved V gene, and the cause of the rest is unknown. Counted in this sample were tens of thousands of clones; approximately 80% of them appeared once. The ten largest clones capture approximately 22% of the sample. Reading the label with the study, this specimen's time point is: baseline before first vaccination. The sequencing here drew on peripheral blood, taken on day 0 of AZD1222 vaccination. The receptors were gathered from an adult in good health.

This sequence joins TRBV6-6 and TRBJ2-7, with D possibly matching TRBD1 (7 bases). Germline loops: CDR1 MNHNY, CDR2 SVGAGI (reference sequence). Trimming stripped 0 bases from V and 4 bases from J, with 13 bases between. This CDR3 is built from 15 residues. CDR3 DNA sequence: TGTGCCAGCAGTTACTCGGCGGGACAGAAATACGAGCAGTACTTC. Translating it yields CASSYSAGQKYEQYF.

This chain connects TRBV2 to TRBJ1-1; 12 bases are shared with TRBD1. The V segment lost 6 bases and the J segment 14 bases; nucleotides outside the gene matches: 10. This CDR3 spans 13 amino acids. Germline-derived CDR1 and CDR2 are SNHLY and FYNNEI. The CDR3 loop reads CASRNRDRGRGFF. The CDR3 DNA reads TGTGCCAGCAGAAACCGGGACAGGGGGCGCGGGTTCTTT.

V and J are TRBV28 and TRBJ1-5; 7 nucleotides match TRBD1. This CDR3 has 14 residues. Germline values: CDR1 MDHEN, CDR2 SYDVKM. After removal of 6 bases from V and 7 bases from J, the junction contained 9 bases not matched to a gene. The CDR3 DNA sequence: TGTGCCAGCAGCCCGGTACAGGGGACCCAGCCCCAGCATTTT. Its protein is CASSPVQGTQPQHF.

This sequence joins TRBV15 and TRBJ1-2, with 7 positions matching TRBD1. V lost 3 bases and J lost 4; bases outside the gene matches: 2. CDR3 length: 13 residues. CDR1 LNHNV and CDR2 YYDKDF come from the germline V gene (reference sequence). For the CDR3, the DNA is TGTGCCACCAGCAGGGGGACAGTCTATGGCTACACCTTC. This encodes CATSRGTVYGYTF.

There are a few counts of this clone. The chain recombines TRBV30 with TRBJ2-7, with D possibly called TRBD1 or TRBD2 (5 bases each). From germline, CDR1 is GTSNPN and CDR2 SVGIG (reference sequence). V was shortened by 0 bases and J by 1 base, with 10 bases between the two germline ends. The CDR3 is 14 residues long. The CDR3 nucleotides read TGTGCCTGGAGTGTCGGGACGGGATCCTACGAGCAGTACTTC. Its translation is CAWSVGTGSYEQYF.